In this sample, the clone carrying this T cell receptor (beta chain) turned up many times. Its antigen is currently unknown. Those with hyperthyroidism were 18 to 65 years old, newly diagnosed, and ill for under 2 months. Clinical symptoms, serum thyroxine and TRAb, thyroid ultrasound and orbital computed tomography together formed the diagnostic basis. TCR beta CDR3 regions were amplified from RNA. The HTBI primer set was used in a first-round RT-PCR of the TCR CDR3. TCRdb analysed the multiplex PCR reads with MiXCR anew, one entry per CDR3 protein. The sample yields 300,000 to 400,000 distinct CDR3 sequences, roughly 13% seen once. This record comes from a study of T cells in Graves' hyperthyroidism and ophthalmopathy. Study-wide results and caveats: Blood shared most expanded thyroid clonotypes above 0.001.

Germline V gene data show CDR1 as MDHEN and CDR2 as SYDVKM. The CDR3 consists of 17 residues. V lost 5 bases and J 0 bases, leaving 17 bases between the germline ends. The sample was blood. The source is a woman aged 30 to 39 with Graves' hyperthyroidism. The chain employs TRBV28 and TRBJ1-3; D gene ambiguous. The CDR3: CASSLRPTGLSGNTIYF. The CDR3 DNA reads TGTGCCAGCAGTCTAAGACCGACTGGGCTCTCTGGAAACACCATATATTTT.